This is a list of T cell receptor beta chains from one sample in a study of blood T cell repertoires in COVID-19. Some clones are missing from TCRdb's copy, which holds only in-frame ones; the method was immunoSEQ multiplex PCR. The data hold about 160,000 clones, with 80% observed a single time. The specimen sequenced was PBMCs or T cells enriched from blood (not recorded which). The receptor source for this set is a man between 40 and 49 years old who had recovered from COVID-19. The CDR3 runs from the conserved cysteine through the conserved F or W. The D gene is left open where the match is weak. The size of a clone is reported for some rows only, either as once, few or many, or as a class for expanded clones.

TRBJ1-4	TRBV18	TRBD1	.	TGTGCCAGCTCACCCTACAGGGGGTCTGAAAAACTGTTTTTT	CASSPYRGSEKLFF
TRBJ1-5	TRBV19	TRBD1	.	TGTGCCAGTACCGGGACAGGGGGGAATCAGCCCCAGCATTTT	CASTGTGGNQPQHF
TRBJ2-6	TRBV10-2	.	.	TGCGCCAGCAGTGTCGGGTGGGGGACAGGGGCCAACGTCCTGACTTTC	CASSVGWGTGANVLTF
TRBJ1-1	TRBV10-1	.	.	TGCGCCAGCAGTGAAGTCGGGGACACTGAAGCTTTCTTT	CASSEVGDTEAFF
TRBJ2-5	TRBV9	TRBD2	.	TGTGCCAGCAGCGCTAGCGGGGGGGGAGCAGAGACCCAGTACTTC	CASSASGGGAETQYF
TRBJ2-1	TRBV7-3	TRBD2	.	TGTGCCAGCAGCTCCATCGGACTAGCGGGGAGTATTCGGTTCTTC	CASSSIGLAGSIRFF
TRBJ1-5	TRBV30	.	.	TGTGCCTGGAGTGACCTGGGGGGGAATCAGCCCCAGCATTTT	CAWSDLGGNQPQHF
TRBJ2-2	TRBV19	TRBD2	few	TGTGCCAGTAGTATTCGCGGGGGGGCCGGATCCGGGGAGCTGTTTTTT	CASSIRGGAGSGELFF
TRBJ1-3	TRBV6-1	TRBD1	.	TGTGCCAGCAGTGAACTCCCAGGGGGCGGAAACACCATATATTTT	CASSELPGGGNTIYF
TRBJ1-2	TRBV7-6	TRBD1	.	TGTGCCAGCAGTCGGGACAGCGATAATGGCTACACCTTC	CASSRDSDNGYTF
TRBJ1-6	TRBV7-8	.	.	TGTGCCAGCAGCTTCGGGGTCCCCCCCAATTCACCCCTCCACTTT	CASSFGVPPNSPLHF
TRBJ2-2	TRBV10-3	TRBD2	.	TGTGCCATCGGGACCCTAGCGGGGGGGAACACCGGGGAGCTGTTTTTT	CAIGTLAGGNTGELFF
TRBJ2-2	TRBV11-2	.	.	TGTGCCAGCAGCTTACGGGACTCCAAACTGGCGAACACCGGGGAGCTGTTTTTT	CASSLRDSKLANTGELFF
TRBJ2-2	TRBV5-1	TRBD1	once	TGCGCCAGCAGCACAGGGACAGGGAAGAACACCGGGGAGCTGTTTTTT	CASSTGTGKNTGELFF
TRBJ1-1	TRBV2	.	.	TGTGCCAGCAGTGCCCGGGACACTTCCCCTGCTTTCTTT	CASSARDTSPAFF
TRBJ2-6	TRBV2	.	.	TGTGCCAGCAGCTTCTCGTCGCGGGGTTTTGGCTCTGGGGCCAACGTCCTGACTTTC	CASSFSSRGFGSGANVLTF
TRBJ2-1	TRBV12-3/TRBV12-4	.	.	TGTGCCAGCAGTCCCGAGTATACAGGTTTCCAGTTCTTC	CASSPEYTGFQFF
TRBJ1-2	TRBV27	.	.	TGTGCCAGCAGTTTGGGGGGGACGGCTGGCTACACCTTC	CASSLGGTAGYTF
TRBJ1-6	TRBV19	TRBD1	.	TGTGCCAGTAGTATCTCGACAGGGGGAGGACCCCTCCACTTT	CASSISTGGGPLHF
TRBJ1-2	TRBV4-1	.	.	TGCGCCAGCAGGCAAATGGCCCCGGGTTCGGGTGGCTACACCTTC	CASRQMAPGSGGYTF